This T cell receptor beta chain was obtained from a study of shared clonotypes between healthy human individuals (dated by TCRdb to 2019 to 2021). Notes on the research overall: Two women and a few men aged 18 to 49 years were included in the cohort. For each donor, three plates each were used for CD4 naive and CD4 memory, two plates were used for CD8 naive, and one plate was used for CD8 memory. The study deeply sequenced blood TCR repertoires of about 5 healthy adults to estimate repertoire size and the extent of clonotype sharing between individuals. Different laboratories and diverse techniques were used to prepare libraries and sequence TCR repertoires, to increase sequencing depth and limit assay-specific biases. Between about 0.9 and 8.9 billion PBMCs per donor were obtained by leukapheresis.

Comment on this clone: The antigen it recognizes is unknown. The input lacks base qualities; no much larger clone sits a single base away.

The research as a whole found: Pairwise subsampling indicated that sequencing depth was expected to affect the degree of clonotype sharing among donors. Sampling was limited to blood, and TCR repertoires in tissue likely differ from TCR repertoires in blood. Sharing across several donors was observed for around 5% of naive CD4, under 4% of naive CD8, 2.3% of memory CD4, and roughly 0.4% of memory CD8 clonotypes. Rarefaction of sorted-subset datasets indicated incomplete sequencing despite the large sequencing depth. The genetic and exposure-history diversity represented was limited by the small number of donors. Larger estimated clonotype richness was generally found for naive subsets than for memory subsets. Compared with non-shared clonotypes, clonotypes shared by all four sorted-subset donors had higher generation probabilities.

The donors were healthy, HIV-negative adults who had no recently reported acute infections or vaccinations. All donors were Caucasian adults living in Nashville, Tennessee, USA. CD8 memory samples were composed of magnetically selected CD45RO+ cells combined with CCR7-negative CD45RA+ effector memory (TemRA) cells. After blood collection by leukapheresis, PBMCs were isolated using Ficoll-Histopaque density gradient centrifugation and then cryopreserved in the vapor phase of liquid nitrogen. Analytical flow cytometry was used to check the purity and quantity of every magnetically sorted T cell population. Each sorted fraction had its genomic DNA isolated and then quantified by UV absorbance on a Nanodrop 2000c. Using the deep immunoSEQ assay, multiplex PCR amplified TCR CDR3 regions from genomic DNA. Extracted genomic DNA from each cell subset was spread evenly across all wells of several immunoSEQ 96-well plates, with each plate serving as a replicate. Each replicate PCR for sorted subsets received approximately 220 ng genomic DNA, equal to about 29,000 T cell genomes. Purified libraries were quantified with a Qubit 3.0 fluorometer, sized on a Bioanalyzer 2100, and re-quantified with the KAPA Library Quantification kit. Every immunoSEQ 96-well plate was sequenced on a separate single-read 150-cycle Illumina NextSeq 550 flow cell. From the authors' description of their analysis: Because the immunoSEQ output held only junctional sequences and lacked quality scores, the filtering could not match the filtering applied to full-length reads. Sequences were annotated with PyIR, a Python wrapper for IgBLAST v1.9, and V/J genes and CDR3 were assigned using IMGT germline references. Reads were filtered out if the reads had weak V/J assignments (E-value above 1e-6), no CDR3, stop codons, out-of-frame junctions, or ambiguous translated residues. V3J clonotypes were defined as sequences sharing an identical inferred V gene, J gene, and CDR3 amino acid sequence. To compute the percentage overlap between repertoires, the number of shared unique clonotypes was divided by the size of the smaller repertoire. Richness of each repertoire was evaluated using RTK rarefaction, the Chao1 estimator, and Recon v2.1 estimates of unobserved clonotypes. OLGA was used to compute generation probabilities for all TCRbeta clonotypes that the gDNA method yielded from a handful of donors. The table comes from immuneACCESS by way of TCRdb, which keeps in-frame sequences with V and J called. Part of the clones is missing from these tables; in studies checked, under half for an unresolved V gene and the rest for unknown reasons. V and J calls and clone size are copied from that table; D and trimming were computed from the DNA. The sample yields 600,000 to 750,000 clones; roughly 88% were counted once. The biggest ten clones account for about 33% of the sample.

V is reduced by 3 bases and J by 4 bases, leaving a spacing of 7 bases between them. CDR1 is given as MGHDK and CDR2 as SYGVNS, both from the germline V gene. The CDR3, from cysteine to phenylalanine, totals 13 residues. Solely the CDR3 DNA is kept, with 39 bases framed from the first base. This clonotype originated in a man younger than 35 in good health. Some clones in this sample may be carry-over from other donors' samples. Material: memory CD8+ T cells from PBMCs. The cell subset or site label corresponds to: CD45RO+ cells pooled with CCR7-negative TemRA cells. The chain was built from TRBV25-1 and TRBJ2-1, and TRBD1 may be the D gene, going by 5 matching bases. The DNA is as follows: TGTGCCAGCAGTGACTCAGGGTACAATGAGCAGTTCTTC. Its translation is CASSDSGYNEQFF.